This T cell receptor beta chain was sequenced for a study of CD8 T cells in ankylosing spondylitis. This CDR3 is built from 15 residues. Germline V gene data show CDR1 as MNHEY and CDR2 as SMNVEV (reference sequence). With V trimmed by 5 bases and J by 6 bases, 9 bases remained unmatched. This clonotype was counted between two and nine times. TCRdb used MiXCR to reprocess the 5' RACE reads, holding one entry per CDR3 protein. The sample carries under 250,000 distinct CDR3 sequences, approximately 12% recorded once. The J gene is TRBJ2-1, the V gene TRBV27; TRBD2 agrees at 8 bases. This receptor was identified in a male donor with ankylosing spondylitis or in good health (not recorded which). The sequencing input was blood, either unsorted or a sorted T cell fraction (not recorded which). DNA for the CDR3: TGTGCCAGCAGTCTGATACTAGCGGCGTTCAATGAGCAGTTCTTC. Protein product: CASSLILAAFNEQFF.